Listed below are T cell receptor beta chains from one sample, sequenced in a study of T cell responses to AZD1222 COVID-19 vaccine. Clones were sequenced by immunoSEQ multiplex PCR, and TCRdb holds only the in-frame ones, with some missing. The profile shows about 67,000 clones, 80% to 90% of them singletons. The sequenced sample was peripheral blood, obtained on day 0 of AZD1222 vaccination. The receptors come from an adult in good health. The CDR3 runs from the conserved cysteine through the conserved F or W. A D gene is named only where the DNA matches it firmly. Rows may omit the clone size; those that give it use once, few, many or a size class.

TGCAGTGCTAGTGGGAGGACTTTCGAAGCTTTCTTT	CSASGRTFEAFF	NA	TRBV20-1	NA	TRBJ1-1	12
TGTGCCAGCAGGTCGGGAGGTGAAGACACTGAAGCTTTCTTT	CASRSGGEDTEAFF	NA	TRBV28	NA	TRBJ1-1	14
TGTGCCAGTAGTTTCCGGGGCAACTCTGGAAACACCATATATTTT	CASSFRGNSGNTIYF	NA	TRBV19	NA	TRBJ1-3	15
TGTGCCATCAGTGCGGTTCGGCGGGTTGATGAGCAGTTCTTC	CAISAVRRVDEQFF	NA	TRBV10-3	NA	TRBJ2-1	14
TGTGCCAGCAGGGGGGGGACAGTTTCCTACGAGCAGTACTTC	CASRGGTVSYEQYF	NA	TRBV28	NA	TRBJ2-7	14
TGTGCCAGCAGCCCAGCAGGATACAATGAGCAGTTCTTC	CASSPAGYNEQFF	many	TRBV6-5	NA	TRBJ2-1	13
TGTGCCAGCATACTAGGTGGGCGTGCGAACACTGAAGCTTTCTTT	CASILGGRANTEAFF	once	TRBV28	NA	TRBJ1-1	15
TGTGCCAGCTTGGACAGCTCCTATAATTCACCCCTCCACTTT	CASLDSSYNSPLHF	NA	TRBV6-5	NA	TRBJ1-6	14
TGTGCCAGCAGTATCTTCGCAGGGGGCATTCAGCCCCAGCATTTT	CASSIFAGGIQPQHF	NA	TRBV6-2/TRBV6-3	TRBD1	TRBJ1-5	15
TGTGCCAGCATATTGAGGAGCTCCTATAATTCACCCCTCCACTTT	CASILRSSYNSPLHF	NA	TRBV6-5	NA	TRBJ1-6	15
TGTGCCAGCAGCTTAAAGACAGGGGCCCTCACCGGGGAGCTGTTTTTT	CASSLKTGALTGELFF	NA	TRBV7-2	TRBD1	TRBJ2-2	16
TGCGCCAGCAGCCAAGGCCCCGGGACAGGGGATACTGAAGCTTTCTTT	CASSQGPGTGDTEAFF	NA	TRBV4-3	TRBD1	TRBJ1-1	16
TGCGCCAGCAGCTTGAGGGGCAGGGAAGCTTTCTTT	CASSLRGREAFF	NA	TRBV5-1	NA	TRBJ1-1	12
TGTGCCAGCACCACGAGCGGGCTTCAAGGGAAGCCCCAGCATTTT	CASTTSGLQGKPQHF	NA	TRBV28	NA	TRBJ1-5	15
TGTGCCAGCAGTTTTTTCCCCCCGACCGGGACTGATTACGAGCAGTACTTC	CASSFFPPTGTDYEQYF	NA	TRBV27	NA	TRBJ2-7	17
TGTGCCAGCAGTGAACCAGCTGGAGGGTCGGATGAGCAGTTCTTC	CASSEPAGGSDEQFF	NA	TRBV6-1	NA	TRBJ2-1	15